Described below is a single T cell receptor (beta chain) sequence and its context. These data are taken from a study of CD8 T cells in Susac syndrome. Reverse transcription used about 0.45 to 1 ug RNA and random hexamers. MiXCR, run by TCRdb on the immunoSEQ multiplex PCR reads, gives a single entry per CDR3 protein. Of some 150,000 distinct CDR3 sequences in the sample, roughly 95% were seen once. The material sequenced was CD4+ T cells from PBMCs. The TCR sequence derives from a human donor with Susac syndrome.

CDR3 nucleotides: TGCGCCAGCAGCTTAGGTGGGACAGGCGTAACTTTCTTT. It specifies CASSLGGTGVTFF. The V and J genes are TRBV5-1 and TRBJ1-1; TRBD1 matches 8 bases. CDR1 and CDR2 from the germline V gene are SGHRS and YFSETQ. The V and J ends lost 2 bases and 12 bases, in that order; junction bases with no gene match: 9. The CDR3 totals 13 residues.